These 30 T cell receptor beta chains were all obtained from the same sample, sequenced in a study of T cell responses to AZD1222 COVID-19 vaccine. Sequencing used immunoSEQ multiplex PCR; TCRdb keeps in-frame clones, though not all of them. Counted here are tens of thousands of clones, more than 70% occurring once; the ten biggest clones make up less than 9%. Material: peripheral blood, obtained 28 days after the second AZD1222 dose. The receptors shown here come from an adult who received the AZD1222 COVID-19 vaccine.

The CDR3 sequence: CASSYLGPPPSYTQYF. The CDR3 region has the DNA TGTGCCAGCAGTTACTTGGGGCCGCCCCCCTCGTATACGCAGTATTTT. This chain joins TRBV6-5 and TRBJ2-3; D possibly corresponds to TRBD1 (5 bases). The CDR3 covers 16 residues. V lost 1 base, J lost 7 bases, and 18 bases lay in between. Germline CDR1 is MNHEY and CDR2 is SVGAGI.

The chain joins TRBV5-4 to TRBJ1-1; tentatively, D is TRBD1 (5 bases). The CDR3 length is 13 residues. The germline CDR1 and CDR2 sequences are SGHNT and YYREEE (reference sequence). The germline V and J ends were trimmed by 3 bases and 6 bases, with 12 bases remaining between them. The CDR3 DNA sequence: TGTGCCAGCAGCTACTCAGGGAGCTCTGAAGCTTTCTTT. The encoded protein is CASSYSGSSEAFF.

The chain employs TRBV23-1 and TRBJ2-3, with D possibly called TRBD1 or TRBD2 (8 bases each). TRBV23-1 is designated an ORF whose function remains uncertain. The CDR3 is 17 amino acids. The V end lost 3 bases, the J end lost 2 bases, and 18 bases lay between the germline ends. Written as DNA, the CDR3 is TGCGCCAGCAGTCACCGGGAGGGACAGGCTACCACAGATACGCAGTATTTT. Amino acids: CASSHREGQATTDTQYF.

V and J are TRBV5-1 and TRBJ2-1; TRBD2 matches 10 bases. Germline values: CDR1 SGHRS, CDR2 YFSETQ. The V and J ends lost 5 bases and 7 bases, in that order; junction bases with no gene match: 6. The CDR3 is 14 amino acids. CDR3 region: CASSGTSGMNEQFF. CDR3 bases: TGCGCCAGCAGTGGTACTAGCGGGATGAATGAGCAGTTCTTC.

The CDR3 loop reads CAWSVSGRAIVTDTQYF. For the CDR3, the DNA is TGTGCCTGGAGTGTAAGCGGGAGGGCCATTGTGACAGATACGCAGTATTTT. The chain uses TRBV30 and TRBJ2-3, with 10 nucleotides matching TRBD2. Losses at the gene ends were 0 bases for V and 3 bases for J; bases not matched to a gene: 9. This CDR3 is built from 17 residues. The germline CDR1 and CDR2 sequences are GTSNPN and SVGIG (reference sequence).

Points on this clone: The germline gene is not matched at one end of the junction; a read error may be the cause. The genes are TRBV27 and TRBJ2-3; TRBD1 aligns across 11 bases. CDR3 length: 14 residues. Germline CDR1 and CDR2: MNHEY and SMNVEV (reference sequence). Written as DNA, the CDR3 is TGTGCCAGCAGGCGGACAGGGGGCACGGATACGCAGTATTTT. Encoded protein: CASRRTGGTDTQYF.

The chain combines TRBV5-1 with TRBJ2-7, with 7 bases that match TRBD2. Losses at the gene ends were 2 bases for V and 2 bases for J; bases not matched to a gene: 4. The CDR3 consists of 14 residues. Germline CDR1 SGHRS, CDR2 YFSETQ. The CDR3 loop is CASSLAGSTYEQYF. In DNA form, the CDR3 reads TGCGCCAGCAGCTTAGCGGGAAGTACCTACGAGCAGTACTTC.

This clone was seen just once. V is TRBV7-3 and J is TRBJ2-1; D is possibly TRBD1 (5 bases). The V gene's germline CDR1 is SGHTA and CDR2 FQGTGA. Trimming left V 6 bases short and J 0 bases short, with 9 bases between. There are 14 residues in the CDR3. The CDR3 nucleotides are TGTGCCAGCAGTTTCGACAGCTCCTACAATGAGCAGTTCTTC. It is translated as CASSFDSSYNEQFF.

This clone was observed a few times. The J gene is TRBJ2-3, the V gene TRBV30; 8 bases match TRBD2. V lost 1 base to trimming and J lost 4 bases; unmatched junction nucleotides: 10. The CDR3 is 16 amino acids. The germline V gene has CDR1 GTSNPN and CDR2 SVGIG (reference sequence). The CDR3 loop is CAWSDPPGRGADTQYF. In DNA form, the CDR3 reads TGTGCCTGGAGTGACCCACCCGGGAGGGGCGCAGATACGCAGTATTTT. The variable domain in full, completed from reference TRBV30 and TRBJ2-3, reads SQTIHQWPATLVQPVGSPLSLECTVEGTSNPNLYWYRQAAGRGLQLLFYSVGIGQISSEVPQNLSASRPQDRQFILSSKKLLLSDSGFYLCAWSDPPGRGADTQYFGPGTRLTVL.

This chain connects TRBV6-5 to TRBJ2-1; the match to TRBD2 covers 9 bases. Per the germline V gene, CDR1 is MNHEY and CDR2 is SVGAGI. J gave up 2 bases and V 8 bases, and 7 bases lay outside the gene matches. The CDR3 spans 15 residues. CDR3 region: CASFTGTSTYNEQFF. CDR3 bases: TGTGCCAGCTTTACCGGGACTAGCACCTACAATGAGCAGTTCTTC.

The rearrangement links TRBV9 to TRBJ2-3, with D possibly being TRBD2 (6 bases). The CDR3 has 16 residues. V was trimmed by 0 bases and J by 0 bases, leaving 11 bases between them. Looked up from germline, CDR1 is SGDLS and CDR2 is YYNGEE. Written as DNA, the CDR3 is TGTGCCAGCAGCGTAGACGGGGGAACTAGCACAGATACGCAGTATTTT. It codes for CASSVDGGTSTDTQYF.

The CDR3 loop reads CASSKDRGSPLHF. The CDR3 nucleotides read TGTGCCAGCAGCAAAGACAGGGGATCACCCCTCCACTTT. V gene TRBV21-1 combines with J gene TRBJ1-6; TRBD1, as called in the table, went unchecked against the DNA. TRBV21-1 is marked as a pseudogene. The CDR3 length is 13 residues.

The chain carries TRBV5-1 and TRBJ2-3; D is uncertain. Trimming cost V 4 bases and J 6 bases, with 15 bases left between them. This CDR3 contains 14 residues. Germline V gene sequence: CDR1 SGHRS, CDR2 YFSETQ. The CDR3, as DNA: TGCGCCAGCAGCCCGGGTACCCTGGGGGATACGCAGTATTTT. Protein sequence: CASSPGTLGDTQYF.

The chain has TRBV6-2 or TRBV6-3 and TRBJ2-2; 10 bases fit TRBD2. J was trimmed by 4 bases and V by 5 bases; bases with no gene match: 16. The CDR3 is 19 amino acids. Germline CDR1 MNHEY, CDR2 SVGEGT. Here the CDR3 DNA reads TGTGCCAGCAGTCCGACTCTCGGGCTTAGCGGGAGGCGCACCGGGGAGCTGTTTTTT. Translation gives CASSPTLGLSGRRTGELFF.

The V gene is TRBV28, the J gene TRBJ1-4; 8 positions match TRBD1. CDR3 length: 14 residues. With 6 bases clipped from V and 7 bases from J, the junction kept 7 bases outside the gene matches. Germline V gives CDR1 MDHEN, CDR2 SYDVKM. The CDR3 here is CASSPGQGIEKLFF. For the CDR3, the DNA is TGTGCCAGCAGCCCAGGACAGGGAATTGAAAAACTGTTTTTT.

The CDR3 bases are TGTGCCAGCAGGCCTGGACAGGCCTATCAGCCCCAGCATTTT. It is translated as CASRPGQAYQPQHF. This chain connects TRBV6-5 to TRBJ1-5; 7 bases are a match to TRBD1. Germline CDR1 reads MNHEY; CDR2 reads SVGAGI. Trimming cost V 6 bases and J 5 bases; bases outside gene matches: 7. This CDR3 has 14 amino acids.

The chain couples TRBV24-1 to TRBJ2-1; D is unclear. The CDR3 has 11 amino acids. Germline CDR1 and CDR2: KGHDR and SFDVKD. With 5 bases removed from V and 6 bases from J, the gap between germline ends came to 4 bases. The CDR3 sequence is CATSGGNEQFF. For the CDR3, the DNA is TGTGCCACCAGTGGAGGCAATGAGCAGTTCTTC.

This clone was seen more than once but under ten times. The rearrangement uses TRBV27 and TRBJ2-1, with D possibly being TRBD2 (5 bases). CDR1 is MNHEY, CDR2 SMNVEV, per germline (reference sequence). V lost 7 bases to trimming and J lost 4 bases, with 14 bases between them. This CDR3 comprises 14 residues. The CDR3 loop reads CASTGLGQYNEQFF. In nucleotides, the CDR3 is TGTGCCAGCACTGGACTGGGCCAATACAATGAGCAGTTCTTC.

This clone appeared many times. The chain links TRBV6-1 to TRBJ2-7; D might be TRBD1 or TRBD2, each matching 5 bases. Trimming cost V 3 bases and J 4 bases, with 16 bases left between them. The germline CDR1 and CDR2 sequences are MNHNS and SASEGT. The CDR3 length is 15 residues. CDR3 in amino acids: CASSDRSGSVYEQYF. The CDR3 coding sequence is TGTGCCAGCAGTGATAGGTCAGGGAGCGTATACGAGCAGTACTTC.

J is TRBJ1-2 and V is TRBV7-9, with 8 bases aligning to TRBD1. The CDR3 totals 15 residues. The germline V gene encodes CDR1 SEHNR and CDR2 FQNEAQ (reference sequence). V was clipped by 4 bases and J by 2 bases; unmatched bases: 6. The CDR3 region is CASSYGTGENYGYTF. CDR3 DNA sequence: TGTGCCAGCAGCTACGGGACAGGCGAGAACTATGGCTACACCTTC.

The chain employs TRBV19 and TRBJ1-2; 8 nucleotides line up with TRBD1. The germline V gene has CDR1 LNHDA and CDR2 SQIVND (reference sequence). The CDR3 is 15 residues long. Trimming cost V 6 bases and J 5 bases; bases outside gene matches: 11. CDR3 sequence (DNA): TGTGCCAGTAGCCCCTCGACAGGGGCCCAATATGGCTACACCTTC. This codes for CASSPSTGAQYGYTF.

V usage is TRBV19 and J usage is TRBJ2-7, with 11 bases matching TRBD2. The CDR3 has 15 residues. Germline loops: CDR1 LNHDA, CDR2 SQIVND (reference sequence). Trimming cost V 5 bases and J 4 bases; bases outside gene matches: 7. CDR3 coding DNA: TGTGCCAGTAGTTCTATAGCGGGAGGGAGGTACGAGCAGTACTTC. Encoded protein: CASSSIAGGRYEQYF. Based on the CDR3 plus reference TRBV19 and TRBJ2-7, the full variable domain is DGGITQSPKYLFRKEGQNVTLSCEQNLNHDAMYWYRQDPGQGLRLIYYSQIVNDFQKGDIAEGYSVSREKKESFPLTVTSAQKNPTAFYLCASSSIAGGRYEQYFGPGTRLTVT.

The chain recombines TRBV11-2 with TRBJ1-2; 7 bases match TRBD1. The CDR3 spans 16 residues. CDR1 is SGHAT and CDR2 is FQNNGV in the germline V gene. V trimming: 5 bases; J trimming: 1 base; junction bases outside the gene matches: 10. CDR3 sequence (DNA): TGTGCCAGCAGCCCAGTCAGGGGGGATCTTAACTATGGCTACACCTTC. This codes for CASSPVRGDLNYGYTF.

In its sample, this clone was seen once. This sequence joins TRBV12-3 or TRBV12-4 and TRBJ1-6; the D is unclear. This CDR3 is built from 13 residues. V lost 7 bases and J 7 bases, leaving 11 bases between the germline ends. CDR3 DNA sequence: TGTGCCAGCACCCCGGACGGCAATTCACCCCTCCACTTT. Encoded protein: CASTPDGNSPLHF.

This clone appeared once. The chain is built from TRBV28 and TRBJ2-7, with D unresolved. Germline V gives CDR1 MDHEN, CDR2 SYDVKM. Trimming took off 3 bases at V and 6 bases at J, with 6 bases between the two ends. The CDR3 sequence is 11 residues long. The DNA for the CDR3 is TGTGCCAGCAGTTTTAATGGCGAGCAGTACTTC. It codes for CASSFNGEQYF.

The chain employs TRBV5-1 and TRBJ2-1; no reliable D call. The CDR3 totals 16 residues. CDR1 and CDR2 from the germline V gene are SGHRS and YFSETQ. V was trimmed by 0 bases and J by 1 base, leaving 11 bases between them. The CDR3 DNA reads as TGCGCCAGCAGCTTGGATGGCAGGTGGTCCTACAATGAGCAGTTCTTC. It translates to CASSLDGRWSYNEQFF.

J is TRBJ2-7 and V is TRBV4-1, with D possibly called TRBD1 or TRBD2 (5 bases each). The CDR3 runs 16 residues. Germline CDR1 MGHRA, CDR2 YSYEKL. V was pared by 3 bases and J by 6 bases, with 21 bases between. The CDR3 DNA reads TGCGCCAGCAGCCAGGGATTCGGGGCCCAGGAGCCCGAGCAGTACTTC. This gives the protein CASSQGFGAQEPEQYF.

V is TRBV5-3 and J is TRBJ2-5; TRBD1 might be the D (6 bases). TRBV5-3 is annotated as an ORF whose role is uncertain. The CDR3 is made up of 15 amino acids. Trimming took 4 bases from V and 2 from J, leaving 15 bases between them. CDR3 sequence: CARSERTGQQETQYF. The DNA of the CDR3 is TGTGCCAGAAGCGAGAGAACCGGACAGCAAGAGACCCAGTACTTC.

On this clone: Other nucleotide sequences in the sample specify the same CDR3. DNA for the CDR3: TGCAGCGTTGGGTCAGGCAATGAGCAGTTCTTC. Protein: CSVGSGNEQFF. The rearrangement joins TRBV29-1 to TRBJ2-1; D not certain. This CDR3 is 11 amino acids long. The V end was cut by 4 bases, the J end by 6 bases, with 7 bases between. The germline V gene has CDR1 SQVTM and CDR2 ANQGSEA.

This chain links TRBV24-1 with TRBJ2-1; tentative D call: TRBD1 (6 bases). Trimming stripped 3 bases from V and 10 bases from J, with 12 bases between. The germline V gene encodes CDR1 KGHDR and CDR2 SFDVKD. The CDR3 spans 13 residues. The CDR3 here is CATSDQGPGEQFF. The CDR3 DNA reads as TGTGCCACCAGTGATCAGGGGCCGGGGGAGCAGTTCTTC.